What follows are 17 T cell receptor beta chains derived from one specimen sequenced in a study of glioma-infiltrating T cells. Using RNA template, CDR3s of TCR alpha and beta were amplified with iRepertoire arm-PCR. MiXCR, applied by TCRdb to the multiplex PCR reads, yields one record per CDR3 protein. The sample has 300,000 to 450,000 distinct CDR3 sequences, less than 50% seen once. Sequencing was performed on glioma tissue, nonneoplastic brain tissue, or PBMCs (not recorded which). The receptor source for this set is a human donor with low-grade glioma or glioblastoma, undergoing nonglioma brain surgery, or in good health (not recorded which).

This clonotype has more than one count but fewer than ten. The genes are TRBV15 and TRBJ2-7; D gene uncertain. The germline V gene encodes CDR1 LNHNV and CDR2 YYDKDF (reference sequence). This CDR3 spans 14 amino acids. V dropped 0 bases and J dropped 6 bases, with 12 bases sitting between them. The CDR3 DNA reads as TGTGCCACCAGCAGAGATAGGAACGGGCGCGAGCAGTACTTC. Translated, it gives CATSRDRNGREQYF.

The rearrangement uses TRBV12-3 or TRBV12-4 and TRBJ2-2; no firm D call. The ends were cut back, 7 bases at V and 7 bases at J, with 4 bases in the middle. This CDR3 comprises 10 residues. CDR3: CASTYGELFF. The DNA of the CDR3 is TGTGCCAGCACTTACGGGGAGCTGTTTTTT.

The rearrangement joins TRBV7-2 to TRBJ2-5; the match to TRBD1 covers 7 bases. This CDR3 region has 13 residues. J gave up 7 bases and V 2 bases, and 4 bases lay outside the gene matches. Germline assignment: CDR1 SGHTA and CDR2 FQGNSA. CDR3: CASSLSRGRTQYF. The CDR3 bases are TGTGCCAGCAGCTTATCCAGGGGGAGGACCCAGTACTTC.

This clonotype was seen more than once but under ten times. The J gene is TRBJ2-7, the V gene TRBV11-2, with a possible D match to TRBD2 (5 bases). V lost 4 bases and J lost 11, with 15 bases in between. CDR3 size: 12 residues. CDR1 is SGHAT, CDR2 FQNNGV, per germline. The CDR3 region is CASSWDLAMEYF. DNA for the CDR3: TGTGCCAGCAGCTGGGATCTAGCCATGGAGTACTTC.

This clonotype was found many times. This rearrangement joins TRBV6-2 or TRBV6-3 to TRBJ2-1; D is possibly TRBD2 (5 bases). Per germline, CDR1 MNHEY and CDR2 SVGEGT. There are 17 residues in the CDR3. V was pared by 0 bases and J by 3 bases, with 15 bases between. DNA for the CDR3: TGTGCCAGCAGTTACTCGACTTTCGAGCGGTTCTACAATGAGCAGTTCTTC. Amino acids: CASSYSTFERFYNEQFF.

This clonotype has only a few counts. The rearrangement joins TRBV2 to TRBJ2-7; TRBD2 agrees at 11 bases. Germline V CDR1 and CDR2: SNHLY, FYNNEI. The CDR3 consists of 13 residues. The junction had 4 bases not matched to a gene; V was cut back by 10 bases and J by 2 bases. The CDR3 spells CATRLAGPYEQYF. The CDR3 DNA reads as TGTGCCACCCGACTAGCGGGACCCTACGAGCAGTACTTC.

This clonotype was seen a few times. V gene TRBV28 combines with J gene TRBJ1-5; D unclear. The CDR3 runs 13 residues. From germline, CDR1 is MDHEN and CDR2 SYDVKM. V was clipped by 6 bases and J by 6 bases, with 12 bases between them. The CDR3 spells CASSLGFSQPQHF. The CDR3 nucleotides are TGTGCCAGCAGCCTGGGGTTTAGTCAGCCCCAGCATTTT. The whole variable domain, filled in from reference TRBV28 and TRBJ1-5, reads DVKVTQSSRYLVKRTGEKVFLECVQDMDHENMFWYRQDPGLGLRLIYFSYDVKMKEKGDIPEGYSVSREKKERFSLILESASTNQTSMYLCASSLGFSQPQHFGDGTRLSIL.

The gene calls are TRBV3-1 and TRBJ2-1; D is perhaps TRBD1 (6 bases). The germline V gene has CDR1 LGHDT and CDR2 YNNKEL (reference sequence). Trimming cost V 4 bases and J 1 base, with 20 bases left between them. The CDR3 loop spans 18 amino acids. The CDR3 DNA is TGTGCCAGCAGCCCGTCCCCAGGTTGGGGGCTATCCTACAATGAGCAGTTCTTC. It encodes CASSPSPGWGLSYNEQFF.

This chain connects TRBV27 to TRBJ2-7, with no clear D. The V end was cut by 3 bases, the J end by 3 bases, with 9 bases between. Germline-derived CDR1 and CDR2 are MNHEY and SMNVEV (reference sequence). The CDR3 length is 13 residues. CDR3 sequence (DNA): TGTGCCAGCAGTTTGTTGGGGTACTACGAGCAGTACTTC. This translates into CASSLLGYYEQYF.

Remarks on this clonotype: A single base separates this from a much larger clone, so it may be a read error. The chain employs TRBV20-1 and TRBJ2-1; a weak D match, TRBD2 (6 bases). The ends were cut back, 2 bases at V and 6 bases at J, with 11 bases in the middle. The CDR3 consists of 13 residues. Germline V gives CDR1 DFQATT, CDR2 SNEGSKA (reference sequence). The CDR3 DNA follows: TGCAGTGCTAGACAGCGGGTAGTCAATGAGCAGTTCTTC. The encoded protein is CSARQRVVNEQFF.

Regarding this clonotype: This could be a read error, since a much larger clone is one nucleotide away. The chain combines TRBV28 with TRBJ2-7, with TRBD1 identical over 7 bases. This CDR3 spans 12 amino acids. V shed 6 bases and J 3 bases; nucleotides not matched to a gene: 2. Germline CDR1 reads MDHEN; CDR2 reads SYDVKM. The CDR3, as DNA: TGTGCCAGCAGGGACAGGAACTACGAGCAGTACTTC. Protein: CASRDRNYEQYF.

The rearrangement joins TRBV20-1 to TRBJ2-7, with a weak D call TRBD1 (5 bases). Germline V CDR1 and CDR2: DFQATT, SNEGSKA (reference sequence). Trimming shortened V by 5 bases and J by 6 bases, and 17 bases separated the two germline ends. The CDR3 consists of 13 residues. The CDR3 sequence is CSADDSYQGEQYF. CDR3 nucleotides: TGCAGTGCTGATGACAGTTATCAGGGCGAGCAGTACTTC.

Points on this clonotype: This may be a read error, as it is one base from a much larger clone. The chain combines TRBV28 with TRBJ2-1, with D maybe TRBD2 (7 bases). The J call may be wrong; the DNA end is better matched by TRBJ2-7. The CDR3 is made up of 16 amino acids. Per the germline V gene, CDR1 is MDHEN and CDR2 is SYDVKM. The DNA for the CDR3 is TGTGCCAGCAGATTGGGGGGGCAAACTTTCTACAATGAGCAGTACTTC. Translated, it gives CASRLGGQTFYNEQYF.

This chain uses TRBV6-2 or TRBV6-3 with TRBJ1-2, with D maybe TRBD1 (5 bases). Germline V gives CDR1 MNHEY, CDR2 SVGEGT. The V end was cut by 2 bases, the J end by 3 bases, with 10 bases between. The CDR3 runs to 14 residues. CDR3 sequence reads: CASSYGGADYGYTF. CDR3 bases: TGTGCCAGCAGTTACGGGGGAGCGGACTATGGCTACACCTTC.

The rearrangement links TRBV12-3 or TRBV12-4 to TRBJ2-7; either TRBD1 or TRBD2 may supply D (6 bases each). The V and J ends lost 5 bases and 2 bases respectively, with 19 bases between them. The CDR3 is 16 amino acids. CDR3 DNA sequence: TGTGCCAGCAGTCCCTGGGGGCGGGATATTACCTACGAGCAGTACTTC. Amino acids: CASSPWGRDITYEQYF.

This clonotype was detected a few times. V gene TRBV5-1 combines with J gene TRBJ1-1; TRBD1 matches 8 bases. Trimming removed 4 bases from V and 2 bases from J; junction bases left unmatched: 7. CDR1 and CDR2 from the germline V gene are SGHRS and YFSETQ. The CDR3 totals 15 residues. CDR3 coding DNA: TGCGCCAGCAGCCCTGGGGGGACAGGTAACACTGAAGCTTTCTTT. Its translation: CASSPGGTGNTEAFF.

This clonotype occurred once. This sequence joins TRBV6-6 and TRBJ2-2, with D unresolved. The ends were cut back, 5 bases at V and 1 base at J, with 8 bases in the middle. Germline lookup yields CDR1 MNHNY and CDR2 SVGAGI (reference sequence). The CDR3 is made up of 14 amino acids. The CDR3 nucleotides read TGTGCCAGCAGTCGCTCAGGGAACACCGGGGAGCTGTTTTTT. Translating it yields CASSRSGNTGELFF.